The next 19 T cell receptor beta chains were all read from a single sample in a study of Ad26.COV2.S vaccination and SARS-CoV-2 variants. Treatment defined: some 19 received Ad26.COV2.S at low or high dose, single or two shots; five or six received placebo; per-sample allocation not given. Sampling was done on day 63 after the first vaccine or placebo injection. Only in-frame clones appear in the TCRdb table, and some are missing; sequencing was by immunoSEQ multiplex PCR. The data show over 400,000 clones, approximately 92% seen once. The source was peripheral blood, collected in a trial of Ad26.COV2.S vaccine versus placebo. These receptors were obtained from a person aged 18-60 years who received the Ad26.COV2.S COVID-19 vaccine or a placebo.

A single count supports this clone. This chain links TRBV5-4 with TRBJ1-2, with D unresolved. The CDR3 covers 17 residues. Germline loops: CDR1 SGHNT, CDR2 YYREEE (reference sequence). The V end was cut by 1 base, the J end by 1 base, with 17 bases between. This chain's CDR3 is CASSLRPPRDLNYGYTF. CDR3 bases: TGTGCCAGCAGCTTGCGACCCCCCAGAGATCTTAACTATGGCTACACCTTC.

The table lists this clone with a count of one. The V gene is TRBV19, the J gene TRBJ2-1; 8 nucleotides align to TRBD1. Trimming removed 9 bases from V and 0 bases from J; junction bases left unmatched: 4. Looked up from germline, CDR1 is LNHDA and CDR2 is SQIVND (reference sequence). CDR3 length: 14 amino acids. DNA of the CDR3: TGTGCCAGCCGGGACAGGAGCTCCTACAATGAGCAGTTCTTC. This translates into CASRDRSSYNEQFF.

This chain uses TRBV9 with TRBJ2-1, with TRBD1 identical over 10 bases. The CDR3 contains 15 residues. With V trimmed by 0 bases and J by 6 bases, 3 bases remained unmatched. Looked up from germline, CDR1 is SGDLS and CDR2 is YYNGEE. CDR3 sequence reads: CASSVGTGGSNEQFF. CDR3 bases: TGTGCCAGCAGCGTAGGGACAGGGGGGTCCAATGAGCAGTTCTTC. The full variable domain, in which reference TRBV9 and TRBJ2-1 provide the parts outside the CDR3, is DSGVTQTPKHLITATGQRVTLRCSPRSGDLSVYWYQQSLDQGLQFLIQYYNGEERAKGNILERFSAQQFPDLHSELNLSSLELGDSALYFCASSVGTGGSNEQFFGPGTRLTVL.

The chain is built from TRBV6-2 or TRBV6-3 and TRBJ2-7; D is uncertain. Germline CDR1 is MNHEY and CDR2 is SVGEGT. This CDR3 is 13 amino acids long. The germline V and J ends were trimmed by 2 bases and 4 bases, with 9 bases remaining between them. As DNA, the CDR3 is TGTGCCAGCAGTTACAGGCCCGGATACGAGCAGTACTTC. Its translation is CASSYRPGYEQYF.

The chain links TRBV14 to TRBJ1-1; 7 bases line up with TRBD1. Germline V lookup: CDR1 SGHDN, CDR2 FVKESK. With 5 bases clipped from V and 0 bases from J, the junction kept 9 bases outside the gene matches. The CDR3 totals 16 residues. The CDR3 here is CASSILTGVMNTEAFF. CDR3 nucleotide sequence: TGTGCCAGCAGCATACTAACAGGGGTCATGAACACTGAAGCTTTCTTT.

V is TRBV3-1 (or the pseudogene TRBV3-2) and J is TRBJ1-2; 9 bases are shared with TRBD1. The V and J ends lost 5 bases and 8 bases, in that order; junction bases with no gene match: 9. The germline V gene has CDR1 LGHDT and CDR2 YNNKEL (reference sequence). The CDR3 is 14 residues long. The CDR3 is CASSTDRGIYGYTF. The CDR3 bases are TGTGCCAGCAGCACGGACAGGGGCATCTACGGCTACACCTTC.

With regard to this clone: A much larger clone lies one base from this, so it may be a read error. The CDR3, as DNA: TGTGCCAGCAGGACTAACTATGGCTACACCTTC. Amino acid sequence: CASRTNYGYTF. This sequence joins TRBV28 and TRBJ1-2; D is uncertain. Germline V lookup: CDR1 MDHEN, CDR2 SYDVKM. CDR3 length equals 11 residues. V was trimmed by 6 bases and J by 0 bases, leaving 2 bases between them.

This clone was seen just once. The rearrangement uses TRBV6-5 and TRBJ2-5; TRBD1 or TRBD2 may be the D gene (5 bases each). Trimming took 1 base from V and 4 from J, leaving 13 bases between them. Germline-derived CDR1 and CDR2 are MNHEY and SVGAGI. The CDR3 runs 15 residues. CDR3 coding DNA: TGTGCCAGCAGTTACTATGGGGGTTTAGGAGAGACCCAGTACTTC. This sequence encodes CASSYYGGLGETQYF.

In regard to this clone: In the same sample, other DNA sequences code for this CDR3. The V call is TRBV5-1, the J call TRBJ1-5, with TRBD1 matching over 7 bases. The CDR3 sequence is 15 residues long. J was trimmed by 7 bases and V by 0 bases; bases with no gene match: 7. In germline, CDR1 is SGHRS, CDR2 YFSETQ. The CDR3 nucleotides read TGCGCCAGCAGCTTGGGACAGGGAATCAACCAGCCCCAGCATTTT. This sequence encodes CASSLGQGINQPQHF.

On this clone itself: Other DNA sequences of this sample code for an identical CDR3. The V call is TRBV7-9, the J call TRBJ2-2; no firm D call. V lost 4 bases to trimming and J lost 3 bases, with 3 bases between them. Germline CDR1 is SEHNR and CDR2 is FQNEAQ (reference sequence). The CDR3 has 12 amino acids. CDR3 amino acids: CASSSYTGELFF. The CDR3 nucleotides read TGTGCCAGCAGCTCATACACCGGGGAGCTGTTTTTT.

This chain uses TRBV10-1 with TRBJ2-1, with D possibly being TRBD1 (5 bases). The V and J ends lost 3 bases and 10 bases respectively, with 10 bases between them. CDR1 WNHNN and CDR2 SYGVQD come from the germline V gene (reference sequence). The CDR3 covers 12 residues. The CDR3 DNA reads as TGCGCCAGCAGTGATCAGGGTCGGGAGCAGTTCTTC. Residues: CASSDQGREQFF.

The DNA for the CDR3 is TGTGCCAGTAGATTCAGGGAAGTAAATCAGCCCCAGCATTTT. Protein product: CASRFREVNQPQHF. The chain employs TRBV19 and TRBJ1-5; TRBD1 is a possible D gene (5 bases). Germline CDR1 LNHDA, CDR2 SQIVND (reference sequence). The germline V and J ends were trimmed by 6 bases and 4 bases, with 13 bases remaining between them. There are 14 residues in the CDR3.

The CDR3 region has the DNA TGTGCCAGCAGCTTGCAAAGGTCGGTAAGCACAGATACGCAGTATTTT. As protein: CASSLQRSVSTDTQYF. The chain combines TRBV5-6 with TRBJ2-3; no clear D. The germline V and J ends were trimmed by 1 base and 0 bases, with 12 bases remaining between them. The germline gives CDR1 SGHDT, CDR2 YYEEEE. CDR3 length: 16 residues.

This chain joins TRBV30 and TRBJ2-3, with D possibly matching TRBD1 (6 bases). Germline lookup yields CDR1 GTSNPN and CDR2 SVGIG (reference sequence). V dropped 3 bases and J dropped 3 bases, with 16 bases sitting between them. CDR3 size: 15 residues. CDR3 amino acids: CAWSQTQGFTDTQYF. Here the CDR3 DNA reads TGTGCCTGGAGCCAAACTCAGGGGTTTACAGATACGCAGTATTTT.

The rearrangement joins TRBV28 to TRBJ2-7, with D perhaps assigned TRBD1 or TRBD2 (5 bases each). The CDR3 runs 14 residues. CDR1 is MDHEN, CDR2 SYDVKM, per germline. V dropped 2 bases and J dropped 3 bases, with 11 bases sitting between them. The DNA for the CDR3 is TGTGCCAGCAGTTTACCCGGGGCTGTCTACGAGCAGTACTTC. Encoded protein: CASSLPGAVYEQYF.

This clone was detected many times. The V and J genes are TRBV11-2 and TRBJ2-7; D is unresolved. The CDR3 totals 12 residues. Germline V gene data show CDR1 as SGHAT and CDR2 as FQNNGV. Between the trimmed V and J ends, which lost 0 bases and 2 bases, there was a span of 2 bases. DNA of the CDR3: TGTGCCAGCAGCTTAGACACCTACGAGCAGTACTTC. Encoded protein: CASSLDTYEQYF.

CDR3 sequence reads: CASSRPGRVGTDTQYF. As DNA, the CDR3 is TGTGCCAGCAGCCGACCGGGACGCGTGGGCACAGATACGCAGTATTTT. V and J are TRBV6-2 or TRBV6-3 and TRBJ2-3; D possibly uses TRBD1 or TRBD2 (5 bases each). Germline CDR1 and CDR2: MNHEY and SVGEGT. V lost 6 bases and J 1 base, leaving 17 bases between the germline ends. This CDR3 contains 16 residues.

This chain links TRBV29-1 with TRBJ2-6; no reliable D call. The germline CDR1 and CDR2 sequences are SQVTM and ANQGSEA. V was pared by 4 bases and J by 0 bases, with 4 bases between. CDR3 length: 13 residues. CDR3 DNA: TGCAGCGTTGCCATCTCTGGGGCCAACGTCCTGACTTTC. This translates into CSVAISGANVLTF.

V usage is TRBV24-1 and J usage is TRBJ2-5; possibly TRBD1 for D (7 bases). Germline-derived CDR1 and CDR2 are KGHDR and SFDVKD. V was cut by 0 bases and J by 9 bases, with 16 bases left in between. The CDR3 is made up of 15 amino acids. CDR3 sequence: CATSDLQGGDEAQYF. CDR3 in DNA: TGTGCCACCAGTGATTTGCAGGGGGGTGATGAGGCCCAGTACTTC.